Below, 7 T cell receptor beta chains from the same sample are listed, as sequenced in a study of technical replicates of blood from a few donors. Sequencing was performed with immunoSEQ multiplex PCR; in TCRdb, only in-frame clones are kept and a portion is missing. The sample holds tens of thousands of clones, approximately 90% seen once. The specimen sequenced was PBMCs. Receptors were obtained from a human donor in good health. Some clones in this sample may be carry-over from other donors' samples.

This rearrangement joins TRBV30 to TRBJ1-6, with D possibly matching TRBD1 (6 bases). Per the germline V gene, CDR1 is GTSNPN and CDR2 is SVGIG (reference sequence). Between the trimmed V and J ends, which lost 0 bases and 12 bases, there was a span of 15 bases. CDR3 length: 14 amino acids. The CDR3 here is CAWSVQGGGLPLHF. Here the CDR3 DNA reads TGTGCCTGGAGTGTACAGGGTGGGGGCTTACCCCTCCACTTT.

The table lists this clone with a count of one. The chain employs TRBV2 and TRBJ2-5, with 7 bases that match TRBD2. CDR1 is SNHLY, CDR2 FYNNEI, per germline. Losses at the gene ends were 4 bases for V and 1 base for J; bases not matched to a gene: 6. The CDR3 loop spans 15 amino acids. The CDR3 is CASSVTRGFQETQYF. DNA of the CDR3: TGTGCCAGCAGTGTTACGCGGGGGTTCCAAGAGACCCAGTACTTC.

The chain is built from TRBV29-1 and TRBJ1-1, with no clear D. The length of the CDR3 is 12 residues. CDR1 is SQVTM, CDR2 ANQGSEA, per germline. Trimming cost V 1 base and J 7 bases, with 10 bases left between them. DNA for the CDR3: TGCAGCGTTGAAGGAGACACGGATGAAGCTTTCTTT. This sequence encodes CSVEGDTDEAFF.

CDR3 sequence (DNA): TGCGCCAGCAGCTTGGCCGGTCCAACTGAGCAGTTCTTC. It is translated as CASSLAGPTEQFF. The chain recombines TRBV5-1 with TRBJ2-1, with D unresolved. The CDR3 consists of 13 residues. The germline CDR1 and CDR2 sequences are SGHRS and YFSETQ. The V gene lost 0 bases and the J gene lost 9 bases, with 10 bases spanning the gap. The full variable domain, with the rest looked up from reference TRBV5-1 and TRBJ2-1, is KAGVTQTPRYLIKTRGQQVTLSCSPISGHRSVSWYQQTPGQGLQFLFEYFSETQRNKGNFPGRFSGRQFSNSRSEMNVSTLELGDSALYLCASSLAGPTEQFFGPGTRLTVL.

The gene calls are TRBV9 and TRBJ2-5, with 8 positions matching TRBD2. This CDR3 has 17 residues. Germline values: CDR1 SGDLS, CDR2 YYNGEE. V lost 4 bases to trimming and J lost 1 base; unmatched junction nucleotides: 12. CDR3 protein: CASSTRTSGGLQETQYF. CDR3 bases: TGTGCCAGCAGCACCCGGACGAGCGGGGGCCTCCAAGAGACCCAGTACTTC. The full variable domain, its missing parts supplied by reference TRBV9 and TRBJ2-5, is DSGVTQTPKHLITATGQRVTLRCSPRSGDLSVYWYQQSLDQGLQFLIQYYNGEERAKGNILERFSAQQFPDLHSELNLSSLELGDSALYFCASSTRTSGGLQETQYFGPGTRLLVL.

This clone showed up just once. V usage is TRBV7-2 and J usage is TRBJ1-3; 9 nucleotides line up with TRBD1. There are 16 residues in the CDR3. Germline V gene lookup returns CDR1 SGHTA and CDR2 FQGNSA. V shed 4 bases, J shed 4 bases, and the junction held 8 bases outside the gene matches. The CDR3 DNA is TGTGCCAGCAGCTCACAGGGGGCGGCCACAGGAAACACCATATATTTT. This translates into CASSSQGAATGNTIYF.

The rearrangement uses TRBV21-1 and TRBJ1-2; TRBD1 reflects the table's D call only, with no check against the DNA. TRBV21-1 constitutes a pseudogene. The CDR3 has 16 amino acids. CDR3 region: CASSRDSSPNYYGYTF. The CDR3 bases are TGTGCCAGCAGCCGGGACAGTTCCCCGAACTACTATGGCTACACCTTC.